One T cell receptor (beta chain) is described in this entry. Its antigen is unknown. Per-base qualities were not stored, and no clone one base away is much larger. The data were taken from a study of cytotoxic CD8 clonotypes in ibrutinib-treated CLL (dated by TCRdb to about 2021). Regarding the study in general: The cohort included some 14 treatment-naive and about a dozen relapsed/refractory patients; 17 were IGHV unmutated. Cryopreserved peripheral blood mononuclear cells were obtained before treatment, at response, and at either sustained remission or disease progression. Responses were partial in some 24 patients and complete in 2; after median around 65 months follow-up, roughly 15 stayed in remission and some twelve progressed. Samples averaged approximately 260,000 productive templates and 94,082 productive rearrangements. All remission and progressive disease samples were collected while patients were still receiving ibrutinib. Of the roughly 86 people in the trial, 26 had longitudinal samples available. Samples at response were collected after a median of around twelve months of treatment, with a range of roughly 6 to 40 months. What the work shows at the level of the full study, not this receptor alone: Public clonotypes were found to be uncommon and were observed to contract or remain stable during treatment; the increase in clonality was shown to reflect expansion of private clonotypes at ibrutinib response. An increase in clonality was observed at ibrutinib response, with clonality remaining stable during sustained remission and falling back toward baseline at progression. Baseline clonality was found to be higher than that of age-matched healthy donors and was strongly correlated with circulating CD8+ T-cell counts. Lymph node repertoires were not examined, and the timing of sampling was not matched between patients in sustained remission and those whose disease progressed.

Each clonotype received, on average, around 10x coverage in deep resolution sequencing performed on a MiSeq, where the target depth lay between 1 in 1 million and 1 in 200,000 T cells. TCR beta libraries were generated with the immunoSEQ hsTCRB Kit. The paper's data handling went like this. ImmunoSEQ Data Assistant and ImmunoSEQ Analyzer were used for data analysis, and V, D and J genes were assigned according to IMGT definitions. Clonality, which ranges from 0 to 1, was calculated by subtracting the normalized Shannon entropy of productive rearrangement frequencies from one. Public clonotype analysis was restricted to overrepresented clonotypes comprising at least 0.05% of each patient's repertoire. Fewer than 15 age-matched healthy donor repertoires from immuneACCESS served as clonality controls. Sourced from immuneACCESS, this table was stored by TCRdb with only in-frame sequences that have V and J called. A share of the clones is absent; for the studies checked, an unresolved V gene accounts for under half, and the remainder has no known explanation. V and J calls plus clone size are reproduced from that table; the DNA served to infer D and trimming. The sample has roughly 220,000 clones on record, just over 70% of them singletons. The top ten hold 5.9% of the sample.

The CDR3 spans 15 residues, from the cysteine through the phenylalanine. Left in the record is the CDR3 DNA by itself, 45 bases read in frame from the first base. For CDR1 and CDR2, the germline V gene (reference sequence) lists GTSNPN and SVGIG. V loses 0 bases, J loses 3 bases, and the germline ends lie 13 bases apart. In light of the paper, this sample's time point label describes: approximately twelve months on ibrutinib. For TCR beta library preparation, roughly 2.1 micrograms of genomic DNA was extracted from cryopreserved PBMCs. Longitudinal blood samples from CLL patients on ibrutinib monotherapy underwent high-throughput TCR beta sequencing. The patients took part in an open-label, single-center phase 2 trial of ibrutinib monotherapy.

Sequencing was performed on PBMCs, taken after 12 months of ibrutinib treatment. This clonotype was obtained from a human donor with chronic lymphocytic leukemia. The sequence links TRBV30 to TRBJ2-3; a weak D assignment points to TRBD2 (6 bases agree). CDR3 region: CAWSVRAAGTDTQYF. The DNA is as follows: TGTGCCTGGAGTGTACGGGCCGCGGGGACAGATACGCAGTATTTT.